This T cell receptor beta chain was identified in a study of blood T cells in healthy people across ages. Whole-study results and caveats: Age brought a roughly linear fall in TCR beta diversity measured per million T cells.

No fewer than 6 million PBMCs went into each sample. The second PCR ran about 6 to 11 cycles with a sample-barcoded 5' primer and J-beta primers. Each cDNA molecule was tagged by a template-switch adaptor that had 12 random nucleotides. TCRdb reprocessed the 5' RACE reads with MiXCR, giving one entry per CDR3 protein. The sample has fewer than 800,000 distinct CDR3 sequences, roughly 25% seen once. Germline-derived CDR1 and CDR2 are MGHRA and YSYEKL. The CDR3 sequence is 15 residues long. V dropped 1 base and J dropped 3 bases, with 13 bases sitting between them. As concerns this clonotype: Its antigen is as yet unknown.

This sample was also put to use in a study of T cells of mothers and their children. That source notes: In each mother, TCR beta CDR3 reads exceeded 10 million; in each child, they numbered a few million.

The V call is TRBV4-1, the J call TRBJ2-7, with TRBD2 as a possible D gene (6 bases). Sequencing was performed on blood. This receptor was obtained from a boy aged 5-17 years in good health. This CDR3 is CASSQVVLAGYEQYF. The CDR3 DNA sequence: TGCGCCAGCAGCCAAGTCGTACTAGCCGGCTACGAGCAGTACTTC.